The rows below give T cell receptor beta chains drawn from one sample of a study of regulatory T cells in long-lasting Graves disease. One entry per CDR3 protein, called by TCRdb with MiXCR from the multiplex PCR reads. The sample has about 560,000 distinct CDR3 sequences; roughly a sixth are singletons. The data also belong to a second study, concerning T cells in Graves' hyperthyroidism and ophthalmopathy.

The sequencing here drew on peripheral blood mononuclear cells (PBMCs), taken at new diagnosis, from a patient treated with antithyroid drugs. The receptors stem from a man younger than 35 with Graves disease. Both conserved end residues are part of each CDR3. The D gene is left open where the match is weak. Size is omitted from some rows. Given values are once, few, many or a class for expanded clones.

abundance	d_gene	v_gene	j_gene	CDR3aa	CDR3nt
many	NA	TRBV28	TRBJ2-7	CASSLSSYEQYF	TGTGCCAGCAGCCTGAGCTCCTACGAGCAGTACTTC
many	NA	TRBV2	TRBJ2-1	CASSGWDGAYNEQFF	TGTGCCAGCAGCGGGTGGGACGGAGCCTACAATGAGCAGTTCTTC
few	TRBD2	TRBV9	TRBJ2-5	CASSVGAGGGETQYF	TGTGCCAGCAGCGTAGGAGCGGGAGGCGGGGAGACCCAGTACTTC
few	NA	TRBV6-1	TRBJ2-7	CASSRRRVSYEQYF	TGTGCCAGCAGTCGGCGGAGGGTCTCCTACGAGCAGTACTTC
many	NA	TRBV6-1	TRBJ1-1	CASTGRARLNTEAFF	TGTGCCAGCACTGGGAGGGCTCGGTTGAACACTGAAGCTTTCTTT
NA	NA	TRBV4-2	TRBJ2-7	CASSQDAEQYF	TGTGCCAGCAGCCAAGACGCCGAGCAGTACTTC
many	NA	TRBV12-3/TRBV12-4	TRBJ1-5	CASSTQGGRDQPQHF	TGTGCCAGCAGTACGCAGGGCGGTCGAGATCAGCCCCAGCATTTT
NA	NA	TRBV14	TRBJ2-1	CASSPLVVSYNEQFF	TGTGCCAGCAGCCCCTTAGTGGTCTCCTACAATGAGCAGTTCTTC
few	NA	TRBV20-1	TRBJ2-7	CSATLNRAGITYEQYF	TGCAGTGCGACGCTTAACAGGGCTGGGATTACCTACGAGCAGTACTTC
many	TRBD2	TRBV20-1	TRBJ2-1	CSARDPRLAGGEQFF	TGCAGTGCTAGAGATCCTCGACTAGCGGGAGGTGAGCAGTTCTTC
many	NA	TRBV5-1	TRBJ2-1	CASSLRGPSSYNEQFF	TGCGCCAGCAGCTTAAGGGGTCCAAGCTCCTACAATGAGCAGTTCTTC
few	NA	TRBV9	TRBJ2-7	CASSVEGLPYEQYF	TGTGCCAGCAGCGTAGAGGGCTTGCCCTACGAGCAGTACTTC
NA	TRBD1	TRBV11-2	TRBJ2-7	CASSQRGTGKYEQYF	TGCGCCAGCAGCCAAAGGGGGACAGGCAAGTACGAGCAGTACTTC
NA	NA	TRBV29-1	TRBJ1-2	CSVEQRQLRYGYTF	TGCAGCGTTGAGCAACGGCAGCTTCGCTATGGCTACACCTTC
few	TRBD1	TRBV6-1	TRBJ1-1	CAGTRQGYNTEAFF	TGTGCCGGTACAAGACAGGGATATAACACTGAAGCTTTCTTT
many	TRBD2	TRBV27	TRBJ2-7	CASGGLADYEQYF	TGTGCCAGCGGGGGACTAGCGGACTACGAGCAGTACTTC
NA	TRBD1	TRBV3-1	TRBJ2-1	CASSQGGQSYNEQFF	TGTGCCAGCAGCCAAGGGGGACAGTCCTACAATGAGCAGTTCTTC
many	NA	TRBV7-3	TRBJ2-3	CASSTGDTQYF	TGTGCCAGCAGCACTGGAGATACGCAGTATTTT
NA	TRBD2	TRBV2	TRBJ2-3	CATAGGSGEDTQYF	TGTGCCACAGCCGGCGGGAGCGGAGAAGATACGCAGTATTTT
few	NA	TRBV7-9	TRBJ1-4	CASSLEGPPVATNEKLFF	TGTGCCAGCAGCTTAGAAGGGCCACCCGTGGCAACTAATGAAAAACTGTTTTTT
NA	TRBD2	TRBV18	TRBJ2-7	CASSPPGGLAAYEQYF	TGTGCCAGCTCACCGCCTGGGGGACTAGCGGCCTACGAGCAGTACTTC
many	NA	TRBV2	TRBJ2-3	CASSDRGRDTQYF	TGTGCCAGCAGTGATCGGGGGAGGGATACGCAGTATTTT
NA	TRBD2	TRBV5-4	TRBJ2-5	CASTLTSGKGGETQYF	TGTGCCAGCACCTTGACTAGCGGGAAGGGGGGAGAGACCCAGTACTTC
many	TRBD2	TRBV6-2/TRBV6-3	TRBJ2-1	CASAPLAGAGNEQFF	TGTGCCAGCGCTCCTCTAGCGGGAGCCGGGAATGAGCAGTTCTTC
NA	NA	TRBV28	TRBJ1-1	CASSPEQEFDTEAFF	TGTGCCAGCAGCCCCGAACAGGAATTTGACACTGAAGCTTTCTTT
few	TRBD1	TRBV3-1	TRBJ1-1	CASSQGTGEISEAFF	TGTGCCAGCAGCCAAGGGACAGGTGAGATAAGTGAAGCTTTCTTT
many	TRBD1	TRBV5-1	TRBJ2-7	CASTTGTGGHEQYF	TGCGCCAGCACCACCGGGACAGGGGGCCACGAGCAGTACTTC
many	TRBD1	TRBV27	TRBJ2-2	CASRDRGYVGELFF	TGTGCCAGCAGGGACAGGGGTTACGTAGGGGAGCTGTTTTTT
few	TRBD1	TRBV2	TRBJ1-3	CASRDRVGNTIYF	TGTGCCAGCAGGGACAGGGTTGGAAACACCATATATTTT
few	TRBD2	TRBV19	TRBJ2-1	CASSIVLTSGTTYNEQFF	TGTGCCAGTAGTATAGTCCTGACTAGCGGTACGACCTACAATGAGCAGTTCTTC
NA	TRBD2	TRBV10-3	TRBJ2-7	CAVRRGGRDSYEQYF	TGTGCCGTCAGACGGGGAGGGAGGGACTCCTACGAGCAGTACTTC
NA	NA	TRBV5-1	TRBJ2-7	CASSEPDSSPSYEQYF	TGCGCCAGCAGCGAGCCTGACAGTTCACCCTCCTACGAGCAGTACTTC
many	TRBD1	TRBV10-3	TRBJ2-6	CAIRDSSISGANVLTF	TGTGCCATCCGGGACAGTTCCATCTCTGGGGCCAACGTCCTGACTTTC
many	NA	TRBV20-1	TRBJ2-3	CSANRVTDTQYF	TGCAGTGCAAACAGGGTCACAGATACGCAGTATTTT
many	NA	TRBV30	TRBJ2-7	CAWSAPGTLPYEQYF	TGTGCCTGGAGCGCTCCGGGAACTCTACCCTACGAGCAGTACTTC
many	TRBD2	TRBV7-8	TRBJ2-7	CASSPEGGVIYEQYF	TGTGCCAGCAGCCCAGAGGGAGGGGTGATCTACGAGCAGTACTTC
NA	NA	TRBV29-1	TRBJ1-1	CSVKGQGITEAFF	TGCAGCGTTAAGGGCCAGGGGATCACTGAAGCTTTCTTT
few	NA	TRBV25-1	TRBJ2-3	CASSTPTDTQYF	TGTGCCAGCTCAACCCCCACAGATACGCAGTATTTT
many	TRBD2	TRBV11-2	TRBJ2-2	CASRLAGVVLSFTGELFF	TGTGCCAGCAGGCTAGCGGGCGTCGTGCTCTCATTCACCGGGGAGCTGTTTTTT
few	NA	TRBV20-1	TRBJ2-2	CSALEGGVTGELFF	TGCAGTGCTCTTGAGGGAGGCGTTACCGGGGAGCTGTTTTTT
few	NA	TRBV13	TRBJ2-2	CASTQTGAWELFF	TGTGCCAGCACCCAGACGGGGGCGTGGGAGCTGTTTTTT
many	TRBD1	TRBV7-9	TRBJ1-2	CASSQPGGNYGYTF	TGTGCCAGCAGCCAACCAGGGGGCAACTATGGCTACACCTTC